This entry describes one TCR beta chain. The record originates from a study of blood T cell repertoires in COVID-19. For the study at large: Samples of COVID-19 (acute and convalescent) were obtained from the United States, Italy and Spain. Nucleic acid was either cDNA or gDNA, and it came from T cells, B-cell-depleted T cells, or PBMCs.

How the authors handled the data: Estimated nucleated cell counts came from reference gene primer amplification. Only in-frame clones appear in the TCRdb table, and some are missing; sequencing was by immunoSEQ multiplex PCR. V and J calls and clone size are those listed in that table; D and trimming were worked out from the DNA. The table includes about 74,000 clones, around 87% detected once. CDR3 length: 16 amino acids. V dropped 4 bases and J dropped 7; count of bases not matched to a gene: 14. Germline assignment: CDR1 SGDLS and CDR2 YYNGEE. The sequencing sample was made of peripheral blood. The clonotype originates from an elderly woman with active or convalescent COVID-19. V gene TRBV9 combines with J gene TRBJ2-5, with 9 bases aligning to TRBD2. CDR3 sequence reads: CASSPNPGTSFGTQYF. The CDR3, as DNA: TGTGCCAGCAGCCCCAACCCCGGGACTAGCTTTGGGACCCAGTACTTC.